The 21 T cell receptor beta chains below come from one sample, sequenced in a study of graft-versus-host responses after intestinal transplantation (dated by TCRdb to the early 2020s). The label giving this sample's time point can be read as: cells obtained before transplantation from donor or recipient. Library prep was done by the immunoSEQ multiplex PCR assay. Imported from immuneACCESS, the table was reduced by TCRdb to in-frame sequences with V and J called. These copies leave out some clones; in studies compared against another copy, an unresolved V gene accounts for under half, and the cause of the remainder is not known. Present in this sample are roughly 97,000 clones, roughly 91% of which were seen just once. The top ten constitute roughly 0.17% of the sample. Their antigen targets remain unknown. The sequences come from unstimulated CD4+ T cells sorted from spleen or lymph node cells, collected before transplant. These receptors were obtained from a human donor who was the organ donor for an intestinal transplant.

The gene calls are TRBV9 and TRBJ1-6, with 9 bases matching TRBD1. Per germline, CDR1 SGDLS and CDR2 YYNGEE. V lost 2 bases and J lost 7; bases outside the gene matches: 1. The CDR3 covers 14 residues. Here the CDR3 reads CASSVTGGNSPLHF. In DNA form, the CDR3 reads TGTGCCAGCAGCGTTACAGGGGGCAATTCACCCCTCCACTTT.

The chain links TRBV4-1 to TRBJ2-5; possible D gene TRBD1, 5 bases. Germline CDR1 and CDR2: MGHRA and YSYEKL. The ends were cut back, 1 base at V and 6 bases at J, with 12 bases in the middle. This CDR3 is 14 amino acids long. CDR3 residues: CASSQGRRGQTQYF. The DNA for the CDR3 is TGCGCCAGCAGCCAAGGTAGAAGGGGTCAGACCCAGTACTTC.

The chain combines TRBV4-2 with TRBJ1-2; D is uncertain. This CDR3 contains 15 residues. The germline V gene has CDR1 LGHNA and CDR2 YNFKEQ. V lost 1 base and J lost 3, with 12 bases in between. The CDR3 reads CASSQGLERYYGYTF. In DNA form, the CDR3 reads TGTGCCAGCAGCCAAGGACTAGAGAGATACTATGGCTACACCTTC.

The chain recombines TRBV4-3 with TRBJ2-2; 10 bases fit TRBD2. CDR1 and CDR2 from the germline V gene are LGHNA and YSLEER. This CDR3 spans 18 amino acids. V lost 2 bases, J lost 3 bases, and 9 bases stayed unmatched. This CDR3 is CASSQPRLAGAYTGELFF. Written as DNA, the CDR3 is TGCGCCAGCAGCCAACCCCGCCTAGCGGGGGCCTACACCGGGGAGCTGTTTTTT.

This clone was detected only once. A junction end diverges from the germline sequence, so it may reflect a read error. The chain has TRBV5-1 and TRBJ1-4, with D perhaps TRBD1 (6 bases). CDR1 and CDR2 (germline): SGHRS, YFSETQ. The length of the CDR3 is 14 residues. The chain's CDR3 is CASSLGDTSEKLFF. In DNA form, the CDR3 reads TGCGCCAGCAGCTTGGGGGACACTAGTGAAAAACTGTTTTTT.

This clone showed up just a few times. This sequence joins TRBV5-1 and TRBJ1-2; D is possibly TRBD1 (5 bases). Germline-derived CDR1 and CDR2 are SGHRS and YFSETQ. V lost 2 bases to trimming and J lost 6 bases, with 11 bases between them. CDR3 size: 13 residues. This CDR3 is CASSFAGIDGYTF. The CDR3 bases are TGCGCCAGCAGCTTTGCAGGGATAGATGGCTACACCTTC.

This chain joins TRBV6-5 and TRBJ1-1; a weak D match, TRBD1 (5 bases). CDR1 and CDR2 (germline): MNHEY, SVGAGI. The CDR3 totals 14 residues. V lost 7 bases and J lost 0, with 12 bases in between. CDR3 sequence (DNA): TGTGCCAGCACTCAACGGGGGGTGAACACTGAAGCTTTCTTT. Protein: CASTQRGVNTEAFF.

V and J are TRBV7-2 and TRBJ1-1; no firm D call. The CDR3 loop spans 13 amino acids. Trimming cost V 3 bases and J 1 base, with 6 bases left between them. CDR1 and CDR2 from the germline V gene are SGHTA and FQGNSA. CDR3 amino acids: CASSFYPNTEAFF. CDR3 DNA sequence: TGTGCCAGCAGCTTTTATCCGAACACTGAAGCTTTCTTT. The entire variable domain, with the rest obtained from reference TRBV7-2 and TRBJ1-1, is as follows: GAGVSQSPSNKVTEKGKDVELRCDPISGHTALYWYRQSLGQGLEFLIYFQGNSAPDKSGLPSDRFSAERTGGSVSTLTIQRTQQEDSAVYLCASSFYPNTEAFFGQGTRLTVV.

The chain couples TRBV7-8 to TRBJ1-2, with D possibly matching TRBD1 (5 bases). Germline CDR1 is SGHVS and CDR2 is FQNEAQ. The CDR3 is 14 amino acids. Trimming shortened V by 5 bases and J by 4 bases, and 14 bases separated the two germline ends. CDR3 DNA sequence: TGTGCCAGCAGCCGCAAACAGGACCTCTATGGCTACACCTTC. It codes for CASSRKQDLYGYTF. Combining the CDR3 with reference TRBV7-8 and TRBJ1-2 gives the whole variable domain GAGVSQSPRYKVAKRGQDVALRCDPISGHVSLFWYQQALGQGPEFLTYFQNEAQLDKSGLPSDRFFAERPEGSVSTLKIQRTQQEDSAVYLCASSRKQDLYGYTFGSGTRLTVV.

This rearrangement joins TRBV7-6 to TRBJ2-3; 8 bases line up with TRBD1. J lost 4 bases, V lost 5 bases, and 11 bases had no gene match. Germline CDR1 reads SGHVS; CDR2 reads FNYEAQ. The CDR3 has 16 amino acids. The CDR3 loop reads CASSLPSGGFADTQYF. CDR3 coding DNA: TGTGCCAGCAGCCTCCCGTCAGGGGGCTTCGCAGATACGCAGTATTTT. Full variable domain (rest looked up from reference TRBV7-6 and TRBJ2-3): GAGVSQSPRYKVTKRGQDVALRCDPISGHVSLYWYRQALGQGPEFLTYFNYEAQQDKSGLPNDRFSAERPEGSISTLTIQRTEQRDSAMYRCASSLPSGGFADTQYFGPGTRLTVL.

The rearrangement uses TRBV5-1 and TRBJ2-3; possibly TRBD1 for D (5 bases). V lost 1 base and J 6 bases, leaving 9 bases between the germline ends. The CDR3 is made up of 13 amino acids. Germline values: CDR1 SGHRS, CDR2 YFSETQ. CDR3 sequence: CASSLQSGDTQYF. The CDR3 DNA reads as TGCGCCAGCAGCTTGCAGTCAGGGGATACGCAGTATTTT.

This chain uses TRBV4-1 with TRBJ2-3, with 9 bases lining up with TRBD2. In germline, CDR1 is MGHRA, CDR2 YSYEKL. After removal of 0 bases from V and 4 bases from J, the junction contained 5 bases not matched to a gene. The length of the CDR3 is 16 residues. CDR3 loop: CASSQDEVAGADTQYF. The CDR3 DNA follows: TGCGCCAGCAGCCAAGATGAGGTAGCGGGGGCAGATACGCAGTATTTT.

This chain links TRBV7-2 with TRBJ1-5; D not resolved. CDR1 SGHTA and CDR2 FQGNSA come from the germline V gene. The CDR3 spans 15 residues. With 0 bases removed from V and 4 bases from J, the gap between germline ends came to 10 bases. This chain's CDR3 is CASSLARGPNQPQHF. Here the CDR3 DNA reads TGTGCCAGCAGCTTAGCGCGGGGTCCTAATCAGCCCCAGCATTTT.

This chain joins TRBV4-1 and TRBJ1-5; no definite D call. V lost 4 bases, J lost 0 bases, and 13 bases lay in between. This CDR3 comprises 16 residues. CDR1 is MGHRA, CDR2 YSYEKL, per germline. CDR3 in amino acids: CASSPVRSHSNQPQHF. The DNA of the CDR3 is TGCGCCAGCAGCCCCGTGAGGTCCCATAGCAATCAGCCCCAGCATTTT.

The chain links TRBV7-2 to TRBJ2-2, with 9 bases aligning to TRBD2. The germline gives CDR1 SGHTA, CDR2 FQGNSA. The CDR3 sequence is 15 residues long. V lost 4 bases, J lost 4 bases, and 4 bases stayed unmatched. CDR3 region: CASSSGLAGTGELFF. The CDR3 nucleotides are TGTGCCAGCAGCTCGGGACTAGCTGGCACCGGGGAGCTGTTTTTT. The entire variable domain, with the rest obtained from reference TRBV7-2 and TRBJ2-2, is as follows: GAGVSQSPSNKVTEKGKDVELRCDPISGHTALYWYRQSLGQGLEFLIYFQGNSAPDKSGLPSDRFSAERTGGSVSTLTIQRTQQEDSAVYLCASSSGLAGTGELFFGEGSRLTVL.

Only one count was recorded for this clone. The chain couples TRBV4-2 to TRBJ1-3; 7 bases map to TRBD1. Germline trimming cut 3 bases from V and 2 bases from J; bases unmatched to any gene: 7. CDR1 and CDR2 from the germline V gene are LGHNA and YNFKEQ. This CDR3 region has 16 residues. The CDR3 nucleotides read TGTGCCAGCAGCCAGGTAACAGGGGACCCTGGAAACACCATATATTTT. Translation gives CASSQVTGDPGNTIYF.

This clone was recorded only once. The chain recombines TRBV4-2 with TRBJ1-6; TRBD1 matches at 7 bases. Germline V gene data show CDR1 as LGHNA and CDR2 as YNFKEQ. The CDR3 consists of 14 residues. The junction had 6 bases not matched to a gene; V was cut back by 5 bases and J by 8 bases. CDR3 residues: CASSGRDRDSPLHF. The CDR3 bases are TGTGCCAGCAGCGGCCGGGACAGAGATTCACCCCTCCACTTT.

The chain links TRBV5-1 to TRBJ1-3, with 9 bases lining up with TRBD1. V gave up 6 bases and J gave up 0 bases; unmatched junction bases: 13. CDR1 SGHRS and CDR2 YFSETQ come from the germline V gene. This CDR3 comprises 18 residues. CDR3 loop: CASNGDRDVVSSGNTIYF. The CDR3, as DNA: TGCGCCAGCAATGGGGACAGGGACGTTGTTAGCTCTGGAAACACCATATATTTT.

The rearrangement uses TRBV5-1 and TRBJ2-7; 8 bases are shared with TRBD1. The germline gives CDR1 SGHRS, CDR2 YFSETQ. CDR3 length equals 14 residues. Germline trimming cut 4 bases from V and 6 bases from J; bases unmatched to any gene: 9. CDR3 in DNA: TGCGCCAGCAGCCTAGGGACAGGTTCTACCGAGCAGTACTTC. Translating gives CASSLGTGSTEQYF. The entire variable domain, with the rest obtained from reference TRBV5-1 and TRBJ2-7, is as follows: KAGVTQTPRYLIKTRGQQVTLSCSPISGHRSVSWYQQTPGQGLQFLFEYFSETQRNKGNFPGRFSGRQFSNSRSEMNVSTLELGDSALYLCASSLGTGSTEQYFGPGTRLTVT.

The sample holds one count of this clone. The chain links TRBV5-3 to TRBJ1-2; 8 positions match TRBD1. TRBV5-3 is assigned to the ORF class and has an uncertain function. CDR3 length: 13 residues. The V segment lost 4 bases and the J segment 6 bases; nucleotides outside the gene matches: 5. This CDR3 reads CARSGDRGDGYTF. CDR3 bases: TGTGCCAGAAGCGGTGACAGGGGAGATGGCTACACCTTC.

This chain joins TRBV4-3 and TRBJ2-5; maybe TRBD1 (6 bases). Trimming stripped 1 base from V and 4 bases from J, with 16 bases between. The CDR3 length is 16 residues. CDR1 and CDR2 from the germline V gene are LGHNA and YSLEER. The CDR3 sequence: CASSQAWGHQGETQYF. The CDR3, as DNA: TGCGCCAGCAGCCAAGCTTGGGGACATCAAGGAGAGACCCAGTACTTC.